The present T cell receptor beta chain was sequenced within a study of blood T cell repertoires in COVID-19. Across the whole study: The samples span acute and convalescent COVID-19 from the United States, Italy and Spain. Sample material is recorded as cDNA or gDNA derived from T cells, B-cell-depleted T cells, or PBMCs.

Original data processing: The authors estimated nucleated cell counts from reference gene primer amplification. This table comes from immunoSEQ multiplex PCR, and its TCRdb copy is limited to in-frame clones, with some not included. V, J and clone size are taken as reported in that table, and D and trimming were inferred from the DNA itself. The sample contains roughly 180,000 clones, approximately 85% of which appear only once. This CDR3 region has 15 residues. Germline V gene sequence: CDR1 SEHNR, CDR2 FQNEAQ (reference sequence). After removal of 5 bases from V and 4 bases from J, the junction contained 9 bases not matched to a gene.

The sequencing input was peripheral blood. This sequence joins TRBV7-9 and TRBJ1-1; 8 nucleotides agree with TRBD1. The clonotype originates from a woman aged 55-70 years with acute or convalescent COVID-19. CDR3 sequence reads: CASSPSGTGSTEAFF. The DNA of the CDR3 is TGTGCCAGCAGCCCATCCGGGACAGGTTCCACTGAAGCTTTCTTT.